This T cell receptor (beta chain) originates from a study of blood T cells in healthy people across ages. PCR was performed a second time for about 7 to 12 cycles using a sample-barcoded 5' primer and a J-beta primer mix. TCRdb redid the calling of the 5' RACE reads with MiXCR, one entry per CDR3 protein. The data show fewer than 1,200,000 distinct CDR3 sequences, roughly a quarter seen once. With 4 bases clipped from V and 6 bases from J, the junction kept 6 bases outside the gene matches. The CDR3 has 13 amino acids. Germline V gene lookup returns CDR1 SGHRS and CDR2 YFSETQ. The sample was also linked to a second study, of T cells of mothers and their children.

The chain has TRBV5-1 and TRBJ1-2; 7 bases match TRBD1. This TCR derives from a girl aged 2-10 years in good health. The sequenced sample was blood. CDR3: CASSGTGVDGYTF. The CDR3 DNA follows: TGCGCCAGCAGCGGAACAGGGGTGGATGGCTACACCTTC.